A single sample gave rise to the 4 T cell receptor beta chains below, sequenced in a study of CD8+ T cells in alopecia areata. Isolated RNA was reverse transcribed into cDNA used as the sequencing template. Measured with immunoSEQ multiplex PCR; TCRdb has only the in-frame clones, and not every one. This table holds over 150,000 clones, roughly three fifths found once. Sequencing was carried out using CD8+ T cells sorted from blood. Source of these receptors: a human donor in good health.

The rearrangement links TRBV30 to TRBJ1-1; D possibly corresponds to TRBD1 (5 bases). The V end was cut by 1 base, the J end by 2 bases, with 11 bases between. CDR1 and CDR2 (germline): GTSNPN, SVGIG (reference sequence). The length of the CDR3 is 14 residues. CDR3: CAWSDPTVNTEAFF. CDR3 sequence (DNA): TGTGCCTGGAGTGACCCGACAGTTAACACTGAAGCTTTCTTT.

The DNA of the CDR3 is TGTGCCAGCACATTGGAGCTAGTCGGGTCTGAGCAGTACTTC. Translated: CASTLELVGSEQYF. This chain connects TRBV5-6 to TRBJ2-7, with D unresolved. Trimming removed 6 bases at V and 7 bases at J, with 20 bases between. Germline CDR1 SGHDT, CDR2 YYEEEE. The CDR3 runs to 14 residues.

The chain carries TRBV13 and TRBJ1-2, with D possibly TRBD1 on 5 matching bases. With 5 bases removed from V and 7 bases from J, the gap between germline ends came to 11 bases. The CDR3 sequence is 12 residues long. Germline V lookup: CDR1 PRHDT, CDR2 FYEKMQ (reference sequence). The CDR3 coding sequence is TGTGCCAGCAGCCCCCGGGACGGTGGCTACACCTTC. Its translation: CASSPRDGGYTF.

This clone was recorded once. V and J are TRBV6-6 and TRBJ2-1, with 8 nucleotides matching TRBD1. This CDR3 comprises 16 residues. The J segment lost 2 bases and the V segment lost 2 bases, leaving 5 bases of the junction unmatched. Germline-derived CDR1 and CDR2 are MNHNY and SVGAGI (reference sequence). In DNA form, the CDR3 reads TGTGCCAGCAGTTACCTGGACAGGGTAACCTACAATGAGCAGTTCTTC. As protein: CASSYLDRVTYNEQFF.